These T cell receptor beta chains were read from a single sample in a study of breast tumors, draining lymph nodes, adjacent tissues. TCRdb ran MiXCR on the multiplex PCR reads and lists one entry per CDR3 protein. This table holds tens of thousands of distinct CDR3 sequences, approximately 30% found once. Specimen: axillary lymph node tissue. The receptor set was obtained from a female donor with breast cancer. Some clones in this sample may be carry-over from other donors' samples. Both conserved end residues are part of each CDR3. The D gene is left open where the match is weak. Only part of the rows carry a size: once, few, many, or a class if the clone is expanded.

V: TRBV13; D: TRBD2; size: many; J: TRBJ2-1; CDR3: CASSASVLAGGGGNEQFF; DNA: TGTGCCAGCAGCGCATCGGTACTAGCGGGAGGCGGGGGAAATGAGCAGTTCTTC
V: TRBV10-2; D: .; size: .; J: TRBJ2-3; CDR3: CSSSYWLGVDTQYF; DNA: TGCTCCAGCAGTTACTGGCTAGGAGTGGATACGCAGTATTTT
V: TRBV6-1; D: .; size: .; J: TRBJ2-7; CDR3: CASSHSAASTYEQYF; DNA: TGTGCCAGCAGTCACTCTGCGGCCTCTACCTACGAGCAGTACTTC
V: TRBV28; D: .; size: many; J: TRBJ1-2; CDR3: CASSFLQGYGYTF; DNA: TGTGCCAGCAGTTTTCTACAGGGCTATGGCTACACCTTC
V: TRBV6-6; D: TRBD1; size: many; J: TRBJ2-2; CDR3: CASRLTGDRGELFF; DNA: TGTGCCAGCAGGTTGACGGGGGACAGGGGGGAGCTGTTTTTT
V: TRBV5-4; D: .; size: .; J: TRBJ1-2; CDR3: CAGSVTVADNYGYAF; DNA: TGTGCCGGCAGCGTAACAGTGGCTGATAACTATGGCTACGCCTTC
V: TRBV6-1; D: .; size: .; J: TRBJ2-2; CDR3: CASSGQGRPGELFF; DNA: TGTGCCAGCAGTGGCCAAGGGCGCCCCGGGGAGCTGTTTTTT
V: TRBV15; D: .; size: .; J: TRBJ1-4; CDR3: CAPIRTNEKLFF; DNA: TGTGCCCCCATTAGGACTAATGAAAAACTGTTTTTT
V: TRBV11-3; D: .; size: many; J: TRBJ2-1; CDR3: CASSAGTDNEQFF; DNA: TGTGCCAGCAGCGCGGGGACCGACAATGAGCAGTTCTTC
V: TRBV4-1; D: .; size: many; J: TRBJ2-7; CDR3: CASSRNSGAYEQYF; DNA: TGCGCCAGCAGTCGAAATAGCGGTGCCTACGAGCAGTACTTC
V: TRBV7-3; D: TRBD1; size: .; J: TRBJ2-5; CDR3: CASSLSAGTGEKTQYF; DNA: TGTGCCAGCAGCTTAAGTGCGGGGACAGGAGAGAAGACCCAGTACTTC
V: TRBV5-8; D: .; size: many; J: TRBJ2-3; CDR3: CASSLGLPGDTQYF; DNA: TGTGCCAGCAGCTTGGGACTGCCGGGAGATACGCAGTATTTT
V: TRBV7-6; D: .; size: .; J: TRBJ2-7; CDR3: CASGLTRDSGGQYF; DNA: TGTGCCAGCGGCCTCACCCGAGACAGTGGTGGGCAGTACTTC
V: TRBV12-3/TRBV12-4; D: .; size: .; J: TRBJ1-4; CDR3: CASSLGGTTAKLVF; DNA: TGTGCCAGCAGTTTAGGAGGGACTACTGCAAAACTGGTTTTT